This TCR beta chain derives from a study of cytomegalovirus exposure and HLA in healthy donors (dated by TCRdb to between 2016 and 2019). Concerning the study at large: According to an earlier analysis of a few hundred of the donors, about 170 million T cells yielded 100 million or so unique TCR beta sequences and roughly 280 Gb of sequence data. Class I and class II HLA loci were covered by the typing at four-digit resolution. Donor age, sex, ethnicity and CMV serostatus were compiled alongside the repertoire data. Of the roughly 430 genotyped donors, 65% to 90% fell in the genetic ancestry cluster associated with self-reported Caucasian donors. All discovery cohort repertoires had been generated on a single sequencing platform. To predict cytomegalovirus infection status, the study combined high-throughput TCR immunosequencing, statistical association of individual TCRs with disease status, and machine learning. To decide whether each TCR beta V gene segment behaved as functional or pseudogenic, an earlier analysis of some 600 of the donors relied on high-throughput TCR beta sequencing. Because of strong linkage in the cohort, roughly five DR-DQ haplotypes were treated as single units for association and clustering. Using immunosequencing, the study profiled T cell repertoires from 666 subjects and related those repertoires to cytomegalovirus serostatus. Across under 500 genotyped donors of the cohort, an average of approximately 240,000 unique TCR beta nucleotide sequences per donor were sequenced, and approximately 19% of those sequences were non-productive. An early release covering roughly 640 HLA-typed donors comprised about 320 gigabases of sequencing data and roughly 85 million unique TCR sequences. A later analysis re-analyzed previously published TCR beta repertoires from 650 to 800 donors and added high-resolution HLA genotyping to study TCR occurrence patterns. The study aimed to test whether signatures of past pathogen exposure could be identified by cataloging public T cell receptors. Typing coverage differed by locus: A, B, C, DRB1 and DQB1 were typed in roughly 620-640 donors, DQA1 in about 500, DPA1 in 600 to 610, and DPB1 in around 440. Rather than using new phenotypic data, the later analysis identified candidate immune exposures from TCR beta sequences and from how often those sequences occurred across donors. Along with the approximately 600-subject first cohort, a separate validation cohort of over a hundred different subjects was used. In a later genetic analysis, genome-wide SNP genotypes for about 55% of the roughly 700 donors were used, and that subset was treated as a discovery cohort.

Study-wide findings and limitations: The earlier analysis of some 560 of the donors excluded over 15 rarely observed V segments, including chromosome 9 orphons, because counts were too low. In the study, some 180 TCR beta chains were listed as associated with cytomegalovirus. Immune exposure information for the cohort was limited to CMV serostatus. A cluster of highly shared sequence variants was judged likely to be a technical artifact of the sequencing pipeline. A further reported finding was that TCR beta sequences accurately predicted the HLA-A and HLA-B alleles for most subjects in the first cohort. Roughly uniform sequencing depth across donors was assumed in presence/absence analyses, although this assumption may not hold. Because some donors lacked HLA typing at each locus, the association tests relied only on the typed subset. Broadly in line with IMGT annotations, most TCR beta V segments showed up in productive rearrangements about 87% or about 30% of the time in an earlier analysis of about 500 of the donors. Several of the top co-occurrence clusters appeared to be linked to parvovirus B19, influenza, CMV and Epstein-Barr virus, according to a later analysis. In a later analysis, HLA-associated TCR beta chains showed more clonal expansion and lower generation probabilities than non-associated chains that were equally common. In a later analysis, TCR association rates were found to vary across HLA loci, with the most associated TCRs seen for DRB1 alleles and the fewest for HLA-C alleles. The classifier was reported to diagnose cytomegalovirus status with high specificity and sensitivity in both the original cohort and the validation cohort. A later genetic analysis associated a missense DCLRE1C variant with V-gene and J-gene trimming of TCR beta chains, and an independent cohort replicated the association. The authors suggested that the approach could potentially be generalized to other disease states and immunological phenotypes. Specific HLA alleles were associated with around 18,000 TCR beta sequences at a false discovery rate of 0.05 in a later analysis. Most TCR sequences were observed very rarely across donors, whereas some public TCRs were present in many individuals. Three of the identified cytomegalovirus-associated TCR beta chains were confirmed in vitro to be specific for cytomegalovirus antigens. Linkage disequilibrium might explain the correlated functional status among segregating V segments, but an unknown experimental factor could not be excluded. According to a later analysis, most CMV-associated TCR beta chains appeared to be HLA-restricted, and the HLA associations seemed to be driven largely by CMV exposure. In a later genetic analysis, fewer N-insertions in productive TCRs were reported among donors in an Asian-associated ancestry cluster than the roughly 700-donor mean. Assigning TCR associations to individual alleles was difficult when HLA alleles, especially DR and DQ, strongly co-occurred. The cohort was sequenced for TCR beta chains only, and without alpha or paired-chain data the features that could be detected were limited.

With regard to this clone: Its binding antigen is unknown. Qualities for individual bases were not recorded, and no much larger clone is one base off.

Libraries were made using the immunoSEQ multiplex PCR assay. For the multiplex PCR, a mixture combining 60 forward primers for TCR Vbeta segments and 13 reverse primers for TCR Jbeta segments was used. The CDR3 region of rearranged TCR beta genes was amplified from genomic DNA with a multiplex PCR assay. The amplified TCR beta libraries were sequenced on the Illumina HiSeq System as 87-base-pair reads. The published analysis was carried out like this. In a later analysis, some 80 million unique TCR beta chains were counted across the approximately 670 repertoires, and roughly 10 million of these chains were shared by at least two donors. Raw reads were error-corrected and collapsed into unique sequences with a nearest-neighbor algorithm that merged closely related sequences to remove PCR and sequencing errors. V, D and J gene segments were assigned by aligning CDR3 sequences to IMGT reference sequences. Each retained sequence needed at least a six-nucleotide match to both a V gene segment and a J gene segment. Rearrangements were classified as productive when the CDR3 lacked stop codons and remained in frame with V and J, and all other rearrangements were classified as non-productive. Following IMGT convention, CDR3 was defined as the stretch from the second conserved V-encoded cysteine up to the conserved J-encoded phenylalanine. The earlier analysis of fewer than 700 of the donors excluded sequences that lacked an unambiguous match to a single V gene segment. In an earlier analysis of roughly 500 of the donors, V segments were called functional above 56.7% productive rearrangements and were called segregating when the between-donor standard deviation exceeded 5%. A statistical classification framework was built for diagnosing cytomegalovirus status from the catalog of TCR beta chain sequences. V and J gene assignment, in a later analysis, came from comparing TCR nucleotide sequences with IMGT/GENE-DB human TR gene sequences. Using the TCRdist pipeline, a later analysis assigned CDR3 sequences along with most-parsimonious VDJ recombination scenarios. In a later analysis, every TCR beta chain was defined by the combination of its CDR3 amino acid sequence and its V-gene family, and reads without a unique V-gene family were dropped. As a way to deal with suspected cross-contamination and a sequencing artifact, a later analysis dropped roughly 620 nucleotide sequences that were highly shared and had low generation probability. For each public chain, a later analysis derived a clonal expansion index from normalized ranks of inferred template counts within each repertoire. In a later analysis, generation probabilities were computed with a VDJ recombination model fitted to out-of-frame rearrangements, and the resulting probabilities were checked against IGoR. In a later analysis, hypergeometric tests were used to score TCR-TCR, TCR-HLA and TCR-CMV co-occurrence, with a repertoire-size bias correction applied to TCR pairs. A later analysis estimated false discovery rates by permuting HLA or CMV assignments 20 times. A later analysis grouped co-occurring TCRs with DBSCAN, adding TCRdist sequence similarity when clustering within HLA-allele-positive subsets. Repertoires with fewer than 30,000 or more than 120,000 public chains were left out of co-occurrence clustering, as were four to six repertoires with anomalous nucleotide sharing. Drawn from immuneACCESS, this table holds only the in-frame rearrangements with V and J called that TCRdb kept. Clones are partly lost; checked studies trace under half to an unresolved V gene and leave the rest unexplained. V and J calls and clone size are copied from that table; D and trimming were computed from the DNA. This sample is represented by 180,000 or so clones; 70% to 75% of them were singletons. 2.9% of the sample is in the top ten clones.

The cohort comprised hundreds of healthy bone marrow donors. At the time of sampling, all cohort members were nominally healthy, though unrecorded immune exposures were likely present. The donor was CMV seronegative and belonged to the group of under 400 seronegative cohort members. A peripheral blood sample was collected from each donor, and TCR beta sequencing was performed on peripheral blood mononuclear cells. Genomic DNA extraction from the blood cell samples was performed with the Qiagen DNeasy Blood Extraction Kit. The TCR was taken from a male donor in good health and CMV-seronegative. The sequenced sample was PBMCs.

CDR3 reads: CAISPTSGSGEQFF. The nucleotide sequence reads as follows: TGTGCCATCTCCCCGACTAGCGGGAGTGGTGAGCAGTTCTTC. Recombination linked TRBV10-3 to TRBJ2-1; 12 middle bases align to TRBD2. Unmatched junction bases come to 8, with V trimmed by 8 bases and J by 9 bases. CDR3 length: 14 amino acids, cysteine to phenylalanine. Kept here is only the CDR3 DNA, which spans 42 bases and is read in frame from base 1. CDR1 and CDR2 are drawn from the germline V gene: ENHRY, SYGVKD.